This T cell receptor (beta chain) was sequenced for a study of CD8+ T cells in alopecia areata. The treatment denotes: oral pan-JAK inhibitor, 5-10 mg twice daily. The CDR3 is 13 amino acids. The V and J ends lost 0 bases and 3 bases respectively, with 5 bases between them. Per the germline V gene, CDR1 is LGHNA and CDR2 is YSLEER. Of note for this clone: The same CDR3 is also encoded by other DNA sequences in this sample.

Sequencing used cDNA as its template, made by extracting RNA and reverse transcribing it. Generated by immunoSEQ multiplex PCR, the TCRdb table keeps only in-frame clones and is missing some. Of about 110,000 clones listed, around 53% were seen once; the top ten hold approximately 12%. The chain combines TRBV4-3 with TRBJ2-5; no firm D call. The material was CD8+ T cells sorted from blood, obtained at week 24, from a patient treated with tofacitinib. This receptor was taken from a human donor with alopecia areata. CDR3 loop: CASSQDSEETQYF. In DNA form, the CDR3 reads TGCGCCAGCAGCCAAGACAGTGAAGAGACCCAGTACTTC.